The clone carrying this T cell receptor (beta chain) was counted between two and nine times. The data derive from a study of blood T cell repertoires in COVID-19. In the study overall: The analysed material was cDNA or gDNA that came from T cells, B-cell-depleted T cells, or PBMCs.

Between the trimmed V and J ends, which lost 3 bases and 2 bases, there was a span of 9 bases. The CDR3 is 14 residues long. Per the germline V gene, CDR1 is SNHLY and CDR2 is FYNNEI. Profiled with immunoSEQ multiplex PCR; TCRdb holds only in-frame clones, not every one. Here the sample spans some 420,000 clones, approximately 92% being singletons. Adults between roughly 18 and 95 years of age took part from fewer than 30 US areas. Cohort 3 donors counted as recovered after two negative PCRs, clearance, or resolved symptoms. The chain links TRBV2 to TRBJ2-3; no definite D call. The source is a man younger than 45 who had recovered from COVID-19. Sequencing input: PBMCs or T cells enriched from blood (not recorded which). For the CDR3, the DNA is TGTGCCAGCAGTGATGTACAGTACACAGATACGCAGTATTTT. This sequence encodes CASSDVQYTDTQYF.